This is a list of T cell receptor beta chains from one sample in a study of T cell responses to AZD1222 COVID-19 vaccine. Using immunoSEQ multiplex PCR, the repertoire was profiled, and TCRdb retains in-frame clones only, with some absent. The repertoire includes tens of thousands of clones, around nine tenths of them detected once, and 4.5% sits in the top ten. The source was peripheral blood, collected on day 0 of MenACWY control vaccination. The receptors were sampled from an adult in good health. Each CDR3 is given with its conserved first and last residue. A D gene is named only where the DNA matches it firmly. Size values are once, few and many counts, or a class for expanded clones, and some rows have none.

cdr3_nt: TGTGCCAGCCTAAACTCACAGGGCGATCAGCCCCAGCATTTT
cdr3_aa: CASLNSQGDQPQHF
clone_size: .
v_call: TRBV28
j_call: TRBJ1-5
cdr3_length: 14
d_call: .

cdr3_nt: TGTGCCAGCAGCTTGGGACAACGCCCTGAAGCTTTCTTT
cdr3_aa: CASSLGQRPEAFF
clone_size: .
v_call: TRBV5-4
j_call: TRBJ1-1
cdr3_length: 13
d_call: .

cdr3_nt: TGTGCCAGCAGCTTGTCCGGAGGGTTCTACGAGCAGTACTTC
cdr3_aa: CASSLSGGFYEQYF
clone_size: .
v_call: TRBV7-2
j_call: TRBJ2-7
cdr3_length: 14
d_call: .

cdr3_nt: TGTGCCAGCAGCCCGGCGACAGGACTAAATGAAAAACTGTTTTTT
cdr3_aa: CASSPATGLNEKLFF
clone_size: .
v_call: TRBV7-9
j_call: TRBJ1-4
cdr3_length: 15
d_call: .

cdr3_nt: TGTGCCAGCAAGGGCGGGAGCACCTACAATGAGCAGTTCTTC
cdr3_aa: CASKGGSTYNEQFF
clone_size: .
v_call: TRBV7-2
j_call: TRBJ2-1
cdr3_length: 14
d_call: TRBD2

cdr3_nt: TGTGCCAGCAGCCCTTGGGCGGGGGGCGAGGGGGATACGCAGTATTTT
cdr3_aa: CASSPWAGGEGDTQYF
clone_size: .
v_call: TRBV9
j_call: TRBJ2-3
cdr3_length: 16
d_call: TRBD2

cdr3_nt: TGTGCTAGTGGATTAGGGGGGATTGACACCGGGGAGCTGTTTTTT
cdr3_aa: CASGLGGIDTGELFF
clone_size: .
v_call: TRBV12-5
j_call: TRBJ2-2
cdr3_length: 15
d_call: .

cdr3_nt: TGCAGCGGCCGGGGGTTCGACGACTTTGAAGCTTTCTTT
cdr3_aa: CSGRGFDDFEAFF
clone_size: .
v_call: TRBV29-1
j_call: TRBJ1-1
cdr3_length: 13
d_call: .

cdr3_nt: TGTGCCAGCAGCTTAGATCCTAGTACACAAGAGACCCAGTACTTC
cdr3_aa: CASSLDPSTQETQYF
clone_size: .
v_call: TRBV11-2
j_call: TRBJ2-5
cdr3_length: 15
d_call: .

cdr3_nt: TGTGCCAGCAGCGATACAGGGGACGCCTATGGCTACACCTTC
cdr3_aa: CASSDTGDAYGYTF
clone_size: .
v_call: TRBV7-9
j_call: TRBJ1-2
cdr3_length: 14
d_call: TRBD1

cdr3_nt: TGTGCCACCAGGGGTGGAGGGTGGTCGAATGGCTACACCTTC
cdr3_aa: CATRGGGWSNGYTF
clone_size: .
v_call: TRBV6-5
j_call: TRBJ1-2
cdr3_length: 14
d_call: .

cdr3_nt: TGTGCCAGCGGGTCGCAGCCGGGGGATACGCAGTATTTT
cdr3_aa: CASGSQPGDTQYF
clone_size: .
v_call: TRBV2
j_call: TRBJ2-3
cdr3_length: 13
d_call: .

cdr3_nt: TGTGCCAGCAGCTTGGCTGGCGGGCCAGAAGATACGCAGTATTTT
cdr3_aa: CASSLAGGPEDTQYF
clone_size: .
v_call: TRBV5-6
j_call: TRBJ2-3
cdr3_length: 15
d_call: .

cdr3_nt: TGTGCCAGCAGCCAAGTTGCTAGCGGGAGTACCGAGCAGTACTTC
cdr3_aa: CASSQVASGSTEQYF
clone_size: .
v_call: TRBV4-2
j_call: TRBJ2-7
cdr3_length: 15
d_call: TRBD2

cdr3_nt: TGTGCCAGCAGCTTCCATGGGGGACTTCCGAACACCGGGGAGCTGTTTTTT
cdr3_aa: CASSFHGGLPNTGELFF
clone_size: .
v_call: TRBV11-2
j_call: TRBJ2-2
cdr3_length: 17
d_call: .

cdr3_nt: TGTGCCAGCAGTTCCATAGGTGGAGGTCACTACGAGCAGTACTTC
cdr3_aa: CASSSIGGGHYEQYF
clone_size: .
v_call: TRBV27
j_call: TRBJ2-7
cdr3_length: 15
d_call: .

cdr3_nt: TGTGCCAGCAGTAGAACTACTAGCGGGGGCGTCGAGCAGTACTTC
cdr3_aa: CASSRTTSGGVEQYF
clone_size: .
v_call: TRBV27
j_call: TRBJ2-7
cdr3_length: 15
d_call: TRBD2

cdr3_nt: TGTGCCAGCAGCCTACCCCGGCAGGGGATCTACGAGCAGTACTTC
cdr3_aa: CASSLPRQGIYEQYF
clone_size: .
v_call: TRBV13
j_call: TRBJ2-7
cdr3_length: 15
d_call: .

cdr3_nt: TGTGCCAGCAGGGGGGGTCGGAAGACCCAGTACTTC
cdr3_aa: CASRGGRKTQYF
clone_size: .
v_call: TRBV6-5
j_call: TRBJ2-5
cdr3_length: 12
d_call: .

cdr3_nt: TGTGCCAGCGCGCGAGCGACCTCCCCCGGTAGTGAGCAGTTCTTC
cdr3_aa: CASARATSPGSEQFF
clone_size: .
v_call: TRBV6-5
j_call: TRBJ2-1
cdr3_length: 15
d_call: .

cdr3_nt: TGTGCCAGCAGCGCCGGACTAGCGGGAGAGGATGAGCAGTTCTTC
cdr3_aa: CASSAGLAGEDEQFF
clone_size: .
v_call: TRBV9
j_call: TRBJ2-1
cdr3_length: 15
d_call: TRBD2

cdr3_nt: TGTGCCGGGGGGCATGACTATGGCTACACCTTC
cdr3_aa: CAGGHDYGYTF
clone_size: .
v_call: TRBV7-9
j_call: TRBJ1-2
cdr3_length: 11
d_call: .

cdr3_nt: TGCGCCAGCAGGGTGGGGGGCGGCATTAGCTCCTACGAGCAGTACTTC
cdr3_aa: CASRVGGGISSYEQYF
clone_size: .
v_call: TRBV5-1
j_call: TRBJ2-7
cdr3_length: 16
d_call: .

cdr3_nt: TGTGCCAGCAGTCCGGGACAGGGGGACACCGGGGAGCTGTTTTTT
cdr3_aa: CASSPGQGDTGELFF
clone_size: medium-sized
v_call: TRBV7-9
j_call: TRBJ2-2
cdr3_length: 15
d_call: TRBD1

cdr3_nt: TGTGCCTCAGGGGGGAATCGACAGACCGGGGAGCTGTTTTTT
cdr3_aa: CASGGNRQTGELFF
clone_size: few
v_call: TRBV11-2
j_call: TRBJ2-2
cdr3_length: 14
d_call: .

cdr3_nt: TGTGCCAGCAGCCAAGATCTGGGTTATTCACCCCTCCACTTT
cdr3_aa: CASSQDLGYSPLHF
clone_size: .
v_call: TRBV14
j_call: TRBJ1-6
cdr3_length: 14
d_call: .

cdr3_nt: TGTGCCAGCAGCGTAGGTCTCGGGGGCTTTGCTGGCTACGAGCAGTACTTC
cdr3_aa: CASSVGLGGFAGYEQYF
clone_size: .
v_call: TRBV9
j_call: TRBJ2-7
cdr3_length: 17
d_call: .

cdr3_nt: TGTGCCAGCAGCAATGGCGGGCCCTATGGCTACACCTTC
cdr3_aa: CASSNGGPYGYTF
clone_size: .
v_call: TRBV13
j_call: TRBJ1-2
cdr3_length: 13
d_call: .

cdr3_nt: TGCGCCAGCAGCCAGGCGACTAGCGGGAGGAACGAGCAGTACTTC
cdr3_aa: CASSQATSGRNEQYF
clone_size: .
v_call: TRBV4-1
j_call: TRBJ2-7
cdr3_length: 15
d_call: TRBD2

cdr3_nt: TGTGCTATCCGTCAGAACACTGAAGCTTTCTTT
cdr3_aa: CAIRQNTEAFF
clone_size: .
v_call: TRBV19
j_call: TRBJ1-1
cdr3_length: 11
d_call: .

cdr3_nt: TGCGCCAGCAGCGCCATCCGGGGGAACACTGAAGCTTTCTTT
cdr3_aa: CASSAIRGNTEAFF
clone_size: .
v_call: TRBV5-1
j_call: TRBJ1-1
cdr3_length: 14
d_call: .

cdr3_nt: TGTGGGACAGGGAACAATCAGCCCCAGCATTTT
cdr3_aa: CGTGNNQPQHF
clone_size: .
v_call: TRBV19
j_call: TRBJ1-5
cdr3_length: 11
d_call: TRBD1

cdr3_nt: TGTGCCACAGCCTCGGGACCGATATACAATGAGCAGTTCTTC
cdr3_aa: CATASGPIYNEQFF
clone_size: .
v_call: TRBV19
j_call: TRBJ2-1
cdr3_length: 14
d_call: .

cdr3_nt: TGTGCCAGCCGCTTAGCTGGAGGATACGAGCAGTACTTC
cdr3_aa: CASRLAGGYEQYF
clone_size: .
v_call: TRBV6-5
j_call: TRBJ2-7
cdr3_length: 13
d_call: .

cdr3_nt: TGCGCCAGCAGCCAACTTGACAGGGGTGGGAGTGGAAACACCATATATTTT
cdr3_aa: CASSQLDRGGSGNTIYF
clone_size: .
v_call: TRBV4-1
j_call: TRBJ1-3
cdr3_length: 17
d_call: TRBD1

cdr3_nt: TGCAGCTCGAAGGGCAATGAGCAGTTCTTC
cdr3_aa: CSSKGNEQFF
clone_size: .
v_call: TRBV29-1
j_call: TRBJ2-1
cdr3_length: 10
d_call: .

cdr3_nt: TGCAGCGTTGGATCGGGAACCTACGAGCAGTACTTC
cdr3_aa: CSVGSGTYEQYF
clone_size: .
v_call: TRBV29-1
j_call: TRBJ2-7
cdr3_length: 12
d_call: .

cdr3_nt: TGTGCCACCAGCAACATTTCCGACGGAAATGAAGCTTTCTTT
cdr3_aa: CATSNISDGNEAFF
clone_size: .
v_call: TRBV15
j_call: TRBJ1-1
cdr3_length: 14
d_call: .

cdr3_nt: TGCGCCAGCAGTTCTCAGGGGCAGACAACTAATGAAAAACTGTTTTTT
cdr3_aa: CASSSQGQTTNEKLFF
clone_size: .
v_call: TRBV5-1
j_call: TRBJ1-4
cdr3_length: 16
d_call: .

cdr3_nt: TGTGCCAGCAGCGCACACGAAGGCGGAAACACCATATATTTT
cdr3_aa: CASSAHEGGNTIYF
clone_size: once
v_call: TRBV5-4
j_call: TRBJ1-3
cdr3_length: 14
d_call: .

cdr3_nt: TGTGCCAGCAGTCCCACCCTCTGGGAACCTCACCCAAATAATGAAAAACTGTTTTTT
cdr3_aa: CASSPTLWEPHPNNEKLFF
clone_size: .
v_call: TRBV28
j_call: TRBJ1-4
cdr3_length: 19
d_call: .